This TCR beta chain is from a study of T cells expressing NK-cell markers. Overall study results and limits: These clonotypes, the leaders elsewhere, also led the CD3+CD56-NKG2C+ fraction in a few donors. Certain NKG2C+ T cell clones were expanded, and their HCMV specificity remained unclear.

As the method of synthesis, 5'RACE template switching with UMIs yielded TCR beta cDNA. TCRdb reworked the 5' RACE reads into one entry per CDR3 protein, no DNA. The ten top clones account for about 3.6%, within a sample of a few hundred thousand distinct CDR3 sequences. Germline V gene sequence: CDR1 SGHVS, CDR2 FNYEAQ. This CDR3 contains 15 residues. A word on this clonotype: Its target is not known.

The rearrangement uses TRBV7-6 and TRBJ2-3; the D call from TCRdb, TRBD1, cannot be confirmed without DNA. This clonotype was sampled from a man aged 18 to 35 in good health. The source material was blood T cells: a sorted CD56 or NKG2C T cell subset, CD4+ or CD8+ T cells, or bulk PBMC T cells (not recorded which). Here the CDR3 reads CASSWDGERTDTQYF.